These 13 T cell receptor beta chains share one sample of origin, sequenced in a study of CD8 T cells in ankylosing spondylitis (TCRdb year 2017). Study-level results and caveats: Blood from ankylosing spondylitis patients appeared to be characterized by a TCR beta motif composed of about 8 highly homologous amino acid variants.

Antigens of these TCRs are unknown. Receptors were amplified or captured by 5' RACE. Sequencing relied on an Illumina HiSeq 2500. The public reads were run again by TCRdb, first through fastp at Q25 and then through MiXCR, and only productive beta chains were kept. Each record represents a unique CDR3 protein, reported with the most common genes and DNA among its rows. This sample holds 220,000 or so distinct CDR3 sequences; approximately 20% were observed only once. About 42% of the sample belongs to the ten largest clones. Input material: blood, either unsorted or a sorted T cell fraction (not recorded which). The receptors shown here come from a male donor with ankylosing spondylitis.

This clonotype occurred many times. This chain links TRBV27 with TRBJ2-7; possible D gene TRBD2, 7 bases. Trimming removed 4 bases at V and 4 bases at J, with 17 bases between. The CDR3 consists of 15 residues. Germline V CDR1 and CDR2: MNHEY, SMNVEV (reference sequence). CDR3 sequence reads: CASSSPQGGDYEQYF. CDR3 DNA sequence: TGTGCCAGCAGTTCCCCACAGGGAGGGGATTACGAGCAGTACTTC.

This clonotype appeared a few times. V usage is TRBV19 and J usage is TRBJ1-2; D is ambiguous. Germline V lookup: CDR1 LNHDA, CDR2 SQIVND (reference sequence). This CDR3 comprises 14 residues. V lost 5 bases, J lost 4 bases, and 14 bases lay in between. As DNA, the CDR3 is TGTGCCAGTAGTTACTCAGAGGTGGTCTATGGCTACACCTTC. Translated: CASSYSEVVYGYTF.

The V and J genes are TRBV11-1 and TRBJ2-1, with 10 positions matching TRBD2. From germline, CDR1 is SGHAT and CDR2 FQDESV (reference sequence). The CDR3 length is 18 residues. V was pared by 5 bases and J by 4 bases, with 14 bases of the junction left unmatched. The chain's CDR3 is CASSTSGISLPSYNEQFF. CDR3 coding DNA: TGTGCCAGCAGCACTAGCGGGATTAGCCTCCCCTCGTACAATGAGCAGTTCTTC.

This clonotype was picked up many times. The chain recombines TRBV12-3 or TRBV12-4 with TRBJ1-4, with TRBD1 matching over 7 bases. The CDR3 totals 13 residues. The J segment lost 9 bases and the V segment lost 3 bases, leaving 4 bases of the junction unmatched. CDR3 sequence (DNA): TGTGCCAGCAGTTTGGGGGACAGTAAAAAACTGTTTTTT. This translates into CASSLGDSKKLFF.

The gene calls are TRBV7-6 and TRBJ2-1; 10 nucleotides align to TRBD1. The CDR3 extends over 16 amino acids. The germline V gene encodes CDR1 SGHVS and CDR2 FNYEAQ. V gave up 1 base and J gave up 9 bases; unmatched junction bases: 9. The CDR3 loop reads CASSLVVGQGLGEQFF. The CDR3 coding sequence is TGTGCCAGCAGCTTAGTGGTGGGACAGGGGTTAGGTGAGCAGTTCTTC.

The V gene is TRBV29-1, the J gene TRBJ2-7, with TRBD1 matching over 8 bases. Germline CDR1 reads SQVTM; CDR2 reads ANQGSEA. The CDR3 consists of 14 residues. V shed 6 bases, J shed 4 bases, and the junction held 11 bases outside the gene matches. The CDR3 DNA follows: TGCAGCGTCGCCCGGGACAGGAACGGGTACGAGCAGTACTTC. Encoded protein: CSVARDRNGYEQYF.

This clonotype has a handful of counts. The chain links TRBV4-1 to TRBJ2-2, with D possibly matching TRBD1 (6 bases). With 3 bases removed from V and 1 base from J, the gap between germline ends came to 6 bases. CDR1 MGHRA and CDR2 YSYEKL come from the germline V gene. The CDR3 is made up of 14 amino acids. CDR3 sequence (DNA): TGCGCCAGCAGCCAGACAGGGAACACCGGGGAGCTGTTTTTT. Its protein is CASSQTGNTGELFF.

This chain uses TRBV27 with TRBJ1-2, with D unresolved. CDR1 and CDR2 from the germline V gene are MNHEY and SMNVEV (reference sequence). CDR3 length: 14 residues. V lost 6 bases to trimming and J lost 0 bases, with 11 bases between them. The CDR3 spells CASREVGSNYGYTF. The CDR3, as DNA: TGTGCCAGCAGGGAGGTCGGGTCTAACTATGGCTACACCTTC.

The CDR3 here is CASSLADTSRTDTQYF. In DNA, the CDR3 is TGTGCCAGCAGCTTAGCGGACACATCTCGCACAGATACGCAGTATTTT. The chain recombines TRBV13 with TRBJ2-3; the D gene is possibly TRBD1 (5 bases). Trimming removed 1 base at V and 1 base at J, with 12 bases between. Per the germline V gene, CDR1 is PRHDT and CDR2 is FYEKMQ (reference sequence). The CDR3 totals 16 residues.

This clonotype was counted between two and nine times. This chain uses TRBV11-1 with TRBJ2-2; 12 bases line up with TRBD2. The length of the CDR3 is 19 residues. J gave up 0 bases and V 0 bases, and 5 bases lay outside the gene matches. Germline V gene lookup returns CDR1 SGHAT and CDR2 FQDESV (reference sequence). The CDR3 loop is CASSLAGTSGRSNTGELFF. The CDR3 DNA reads TGTGCCAGCAGCTTAGCAGGGACTAGCGGGCGATCGAACACCGGGGAGCTGTTTTTT.

Many counts were recorded for this clonotype. The chain couples TRBV6-5 to TRBJ2-2, with no clear D. This CDR3 comprises 13 residues. Trimming removed 0 bases from V and 4 bases from J, with 3 bases in between. Germline V gives CDR1 MNHEY, CDR2 SVGAGI. Here the CDR3 DNA reads TGTGCCAGCAGTTACTCCGGCACCGGGGAGCTGTTTTTT. It is translated as CASSYSGTGELFF.

There are a few counts of this clonotype. CDR3 nucleotide sequence: TGCAGTGCCCCCACGGGTAGCGGGGGGGTCAATGAGCAGTTCTTC. Its translation: CSAPTGSGGVNEQFF. The chain recombines TRBV20-1 with TRBJ2-1; 11 bases fit TRBD2. From germline, CDR1 is DFQATT and CDR2 SNEGSKA (reference sequence). V shed 6 bases, J shed 6 bases, and the junction held 10 bases outside the gene matches. The CDR3 has 15 amino acids.

This clonotype came up a few times. The chain has TRBV28 and TRBJ2-2; TRBD1 aligns across 9 bases. Germline assignment: CDR1 MDHEN and CDR2 SYDVKM. The J segment lost 6 bases and the V segment lost 4 bases, leaving 12 bases of the junction unmatched. This CDR3 has 17 amino acids. The CDR3 DNA reads TGTGCCAGCAGTTCCCCCCGGGACAGGGTAACCGCCGGGGAGCTGTTTTTT. This translates into CASSSPRDRVTAGELFF.